This is a list of T cell receptor beta chains from one sample in a study of T cell responses to AZD1222 COVID-19 vaccine. Measured with immunoSEQ multiplex PCR; TCRdb has only the in-frame clones, and not every one. The data contain about 150,000 clones, about 90% of them seen just once; the ten biggest clones take up under 4%. The material sequenced was peripheral blood, taken 28 days after the second AZD1222 dose. The origin of the receptors is an adult who received the AZD1222 COVID-19 vaccine. Each CDR3 is given with its conserved first and last residue. The D gene is left open where the match is weak. For some rows the clone size is stated as once, few or many, or as a class when expanded; others skip it.

cdr3_nt	cdr3_aa	d_call	v_call	j_call	clone_size
TGTGCCAGCAGTGAATATGAAACTAGCGGACGCTACGAGCAGTACTTC	CASSEYETSGRYEQYF	TRBD2	TRBV25-1	TRBJ2-7	-
TGTGCCACCAGTAGAGCGGGGGGCAGCACAGATACGCAGTATTTT	CATSRAGGSTDTQYF	TRBD2	TRBV24-1	TRBJ2-3	-
TGTGCCAGCTCTCCCGACTCGGGCACTGAAGCTTTCTTT	CASSPDSGTEAFF	-	TRBV18	TRBJ1-1	-
TGTGCCAGCAGCTTTACTTACAATGAGCAGTTCTTC	CASSFTYNEQFF	-	TRBV5-4	TRBJ2-1	once
TGTGCCAGCAGCCGTGATCCGGGAGAACAGCCCCAGCATTTT	CASSRDPGEQPQHF	-	TRBV5-5	TRBJ1-5	-
TGTGCCAGTAGTACCTCAGAACAGGTTCCAACTCAAGCTAACTATGGCTACACCTTC	CASSTSEQVPTQANYGYTF	-	TRBV19	TRBJ1-2	-
TGTGCCAGCAGTGAAGCCCTTTGGGTACAGGGATATGGCTACACCTTC	CASSEALWVQGYGYTF	-	TRBV6-1	TRBJ1-2	-
TGTGCCAGCAGCCAAGGACAGGGGGTCTATGGCTACACCTTC	CASSQGQGVYGYTF	TRBD1	TRBV4-2	TRBJ1-2	-
TGTGCCAGCAGCTTACCCGAATGGCGTAGCAATCAGCCCCAGCATTTT	CASSLPEWRSNQPQHF	-	TRBV7-9	TRBJ1-5	-
TGCAGTGCTAGTCTTCAGGATGGCTACACCTTC	CSASLQDGYTF	-	TRBV20-1	TRBJ1-2	-
TGTGCCACCCCCGCGGGGACAGGGAGGGTGAACACTGAAGCTTTCTTT	CATPAGTGRVNTEAFF	TRBD1	TRBV24-1	TRBJ1-1	-
TGCGCCAGCAGCCCCGGGGAGGGCCCTTGGGGGGCCAACGTCCTGACTTTC	CASSPGEGPWGANVLTF	TRBD2	TRBV4-1	TRBJ2-6	-
TGTGCCAGCAGTCTGCGGGAGGATGAGCAGTTCTTC	CASSLREDEQFF	TRBD2	TRBV27	TRBJ2-1	-
TGTGCCAGCAGCGGGGACAAGAGTCAGCCCCAGCATTTT	CASSGDKSQPQHF	-	TRBV7-9	TRBJ1-5	-
TGCGCCAGCAGCTCGGGACTAGCGGGGGGCCAAGAGACCCAGTACTTC	CASSSGLAGGQETQYF	TRBD2	TRBV5-1	TRBJ2-5	-
TGTGCCAGTAGTACCTTAGGGACAGGGGGAGATTCACCCCTCCACTTT	CASSTLGTGGDSPLHF	TRBD1	TRBV19	TRBJ1-6	-
TGTGCTAGTGGTTTGGACCGGACAGGGCCCACCATTCAGTACTTC	CASGLDRTGPTIQYF	TRBD1	TRBV12-5	TRBJ2-4	-
TGTGCCAGCTCACCGGGGGGATCGCCTAGTGAAAAACTGTTTTTT	CASSPGGSPSEKLFF	-	TRBV18	TRBJ1-4	once
TGTGCCACCAGTGCCGGGACAGGGGGCCGGGAGACCCAGTACTTC	CATSAGTGGRETQYF	TRBD1	TRBV24-1	TRBJ2-5	-
TGTGCCAGTAGTGAGACAGGGGGCGCATATAATTCACCCCTCCACTTT	CASSETGGAYNSPLHF	TRBD1	TRBV19	TRBJ1-6	-
TGTGCCAGCAGCTTGATGGGCAGGGCTCCCTCCTACGAGCAGTACTTC	CASSLMGRAPSYEQYF	-	TRBV14	TRBJ2-7	-
TGTGCCAGCAGTTCTACAAAGACTAGCGGGCGCTCCTACAATGAGCAGTTCTTC	CASSSTKTSGRSYNEQFF	TRBD2	TRBV6-2/TRBV6-3	TRBJ2-1	-
TGTGCCGGCGCCCTGTTATGGGGGAATGAGCAGTTCTTC	CAGALLWGNEQFF	-	TRBV12-3/TRBV12-4	TRBJ2-1	-
TGTGCCAGCAGCGTAGGGCGGAACACTGAAGCTTTCTTT	CASSVGRNTEAFF	-	TRBV27	TRBJ1-1	-
TGTGCCAGCAGTTTATCGACGCAGGGGAATGAAAAACTGTTTTTT	CASSLSTQGNEKLFF	-	TRBV27	TRBJ1-4	-
TGTGCCAGTAGTATCGGACAGGGACGAGGCTACACCTTC	CASSIGQGRGYTF	TRBD1	TRBV19	TRBJ1-2	-
TGTGCCAGCAGTTCCCCAGGGATTACTGGGGCCAACGTCCTGACTTTC	CASSSPGITGANVLTF	-	TRBV28	TRBJ2-6	-
TGTGCCAGCAGCCGGACAGGGGGCGTCGAGACCCAGTACTTC	CASSRTGGVETQYF	TRBD1	TRBV5-4	TRBJ2-5	-
TGTGCCAGCAGCCAAGATCTCGAGCAGGACAGGGGGTATGAGACCCAGTACTTC	CASSQDLEQDRGYETQYF	TRBD1	TRBV3-1/TRBV3-2	TRBJ2-5	medium-sized
TGTGCCACCGCAGACAGGATCGAAGAGACCCAGTACTTC	CATADRIEETQYF	-	TRBV24-1	TRBJ2-5	-
TGTGCCAGCAGTGGGACTGGACAGGGGAATCATGGCTACACCTTC	CASSGTGQGNHGYTF	TRBD1	TRBV25-1	TRBJ1-2	-
TGTGCCAGCAGCCTCCCGGACAGGAGTATAAGTCAGCCCCAGCATTTT	CASSLPDRSISQPQHF	TRBD1	TRBV14	TRBJ1-5	-
TGCAGCGTTGGGACAGGCATTGGTCAGCCCCAGCATTTT	CSVGTGIGQPQHF	TRBD1	TRBV29-1	TRBJ1-5	-
TGTGCCAGCAGTTTTCTGGGGGCGGAGAATTCACCCCTCCACTTT	CASSFLGAENSPLHF	-	TRBV6-6	TRBJ1-6	-
TGTGCCAGCAGTTACGGGGAAGACTACGAGCAGTACTTC	CASSYGEDYEQYF	-	TRBV6-5	TRBJ2-7	-
TGTGCCAGCAGCTTGAAAGGCGGGATCTCCTACGAGCAGTACTTC	CASSLKGGISYEQYF	-	TRBV5-4	TRBJ2-7	-
TGCAGCGTCGGGAGAGGGGACACTGAAGCTTTCTTT	CSVGRGDTEAFF	-	TRBV29-1	TRBJ1-1	-
TGTGCCAGCAGCCATTACCCTCTCCTAGGCGAGCAGTACTTC	CASSHYPLLGEQYF	-	TRBV28	TRBJ2-7	-
TGTGCCAGCAGGAGGGGACTAGCAAACGAGCAGTACTTC	CASRRGLANEQYF	TRBD2	TRBV2	TRBJ2-7	-
TGCAGCGCAGGGACGGCAACGAACACTGAAGCTTTCTTT	CSAGTATNTEAFF	-	TRBV29-1	TRBJ1-1	-